Below are 20 T cell receptor beta chains sequenced from a single sample in a study of T cell responses to AZD1222 COVID-19 vaccine. Sequencing was performed with immunoSEQ multiplex PCR; in TCRdb, only in-frame clones are kept and a portion is missing. The sample consists of fewer than 110,000 clones, roughly 89% of them appearing once. Sequencing was performed on peripheral blood, taken on day 0 of AZD1222 vaccination. The receptor source for this set is an adult in good health.

This chain uses TRBV6-1 with TRBJ2-1; 9 bases agree with TRBD2. In germline, CDR1 is MNHNS, CDR2 SASEGT. The CDR3 is made up of 19 amino acids. V lost 4 bases to trimming and J lost 0 bases; unmatched junction nucleotides: 13. In DNA, the CDR3 is TGTGCCAGCAGTGGAGGACTAGCGCACACAAGGAGCTCCTACAATGAGCAGTTCTTC. Its protein is CASSGGLAHTRSSYNEQFF.

V usage is TRBV7-2 and J usage is TRBJ2-7; D possibly corresponds to TRBD1 (5 bases). Germline V CDR1 and CDR2: SGHTA, FQGNSA. The CDR3 consists of 13 residues. Trimming removed 1 base from V and 3 bases from J, with 7 bases in between. CDR3 coding DNA: TGTGCCAGCAGCTTAGAGGGGTTCTACGAGCAGTACTTC. It codes for CASSLEGFYEQYF.

This chain joins TRBV7-2 and TRBJ1-4; possibly TRBD1 for D (5 bases). The germline gives CDR1 SGHTA, CDR2 FQGNSA. The CDR3 is made up of 15 amino acids. Trimming shortened V by 3 bases and J by 7 bases, and 15 bases separated the two germline ends. CDR3 amino acids: CASSFPGTGGEKLFF. CDR3 bases: TGTGCCAGCAGCTTCCCCGGGACCGGGGGTGAAAAACTGTTTTTT. Full variable domain (outside the CDR3, taken from reference TRBV7-2 and TRBJ1-4): GAGVSQSPSNKVTEKGKDVELRCDPISGHTALYWYRQSLGQGLEFLIYFQGNSAPDKSGLPSDRFSAERTGGSVSTLTIQRTQQEDSAVYLCASSFPGTGGEKLFFGSGTQLSVL.

This clone was seen once. The V and J genes are TRBV5-4 and TRBJ2-3; D may match TRBD1 or TRBD2 (5 bases each). The CDR3 covers 18 residues. Germline CDR1 SGHNT, CDR2 YYREEE (reference sequence). V lost 0 bases, J lost 0 bases, and 17 bases lay in between. The CDR3 protein is CASSLAGRKFKSTDTQYF. CDR3 bases: TGTGCCAGCAGCTTGGCGGGACGGAAGTTTAAAAGCACAGATACGCAGTATTTT.

The chain has TRBV6-4 and TRBJ2-1; tentative D call: TRBD2 (6 bases). Trimming removed 4 bases at V and 6 bases at J, with 10 bases between. CDR1 MRHNA and CDR2 SNTAGT come from the germline V gene. The CDR3 is 13 residues long. In DNA, the CDR3 is TGTGCCAGCAGTGCGGGAGAGGGCAATGAGCAGTTCTTC. This encodes CASSAGEGNEQFF.

The DNA of the CDR3 is TGTGCCAGCAGCTCCCCCACCCCGAGCACTGAAGCTTTCTTT. This codes for CASSSPTPSTEAFF. This chain uses TRBV7-2 with TRBJ1-1; D not certain. Germline V lookup: CDR1 SGHTA, CDR2 FQGNSA. CDR3 length: 14 amino acids. The V and J ends lost 4 bases and 4 bases respectively, with 13 bases between them.

This chain joins TRBV3-1 (or the pseudogene TRBV3-2) and TRBJ1-2; the D gene is possibly TRBD1 (5 bases). The CDR3 extends over 14 amino acids. V gave up 1 base and J gave up 4 bases, with 10 bases separating them. Germline V gene sequence: CDR1 LGHDT, CDR2 YNNKEL (reference sequence). The CDR3 region is CASSQAGGVYGYTF. The CDR3 coding sequence is TGTGCCAGCAGCCAAGCTGGGGGGGTCTATGGCTACACCTTC.

The rearrangement links TRBV28 to TRBJ1-2, with 11 bases matching TRBD1. CDR3 length: 14 residues. CDR1 and CDR2 (germline): MDHEN, SYDVKM. J lost 14 bases, V lost 5 bases, and 13 bases had no gene match. CDR3 region: CASSLMAGTGGCTF. The CDR3 nucleotides are TGTGCCAGCAGTCTAATGGCCGGGACAGGGGGTTGTACCTTC.

This clone appeared a few times. The V and J genes are TRBV18 and TRBJ1-5; TRBD1 matches 9 bases. The CDR3 runs to 15 residues. Germline V gene sequence: CDR1 KGHSH, CDR2 LQKENI. V lost 3 bases and J lost 4; bases outside the gene matches: 4. The CDR3 DNA reads as TGTGCCAGCTCACCTGGGACAGGGACAAATCAGCCCCAGCATTTT. Protein sequence: CASSPGTGTNQPQHF. Drawing the rest from reference TRBV18 and TRBJ1-5, the complete variable domain is NAGVMQNPRHLVRRRGQEARLRCSPMKGHSHVYWYRQLPEEGLKFMVYLQKENIIDESGMPKERFSAEFPKEGPSILRIQQVVRGDSAAYFCASSPGTGTNQPQHFGDGTRLSIL.

The chain combines TRBV5-6 with TRBJ2-1; 7 bases match TRBD2. The CDR3 runs 16 residues. The germline gives CDR1 SGHDT, CDR2 YYEEEE. V shed 0 bases, J shed 0 bases, and the junction held 3 bases outside the gene matches. The CDR3 here is CASSLGSGYSYNEQFF. The CDR3 DNA is TGTGCCAGCAGCTTGGGTAGCGGGTACTCCTACAATGAGCAGTTCTTC.

V is TRBV6-5 and J is TRBJ1-1; possibly TRBD1 for D (6 bases). The CDR3 runs 15 residues. CDR1 and CDR2 from the germline V gene are MNHEY and SVGAGI. V was pared by 5 bases and J by 1 base, with 14 bases between. The CDR3 reads CASSKTGTRNTEAFF. The CDR3 DNA is TGTGCCAGCAGTAAAACCGGGACACGGAACACTGAAGCTTTCTTT.

This clone was found once. This chain joins TRBV3-1 (or the pseudogene TRBV3-2) and TRBJ1-6, with 9 positions matching TRBD1. This CDR3 is 15 amino acids long. V shed 4 bases and J 10 bases; nucleotides not matched to a gene: 8. Germline V lookup: CDR1 LGHDT, CDR2 YNNKEL (reference sequence). The CDR3 nucleotides are TGTGCCAGCAGCCCCACAGGGGGCGCACGGTCACCCCTCCACTTT. Its translation is CASSPTGGARSPLHF.

The rearrangement uses TRBV2 and TRBJ1-2; D not resolved. Trimming stripped 4 bases from V and 2 bases from J, with 14 bases between. This CDR3 comprises 15 residues. Germline V CDR1 and CDR2: SNHLY, FYNNEI. The DNA for the CDR3 is TGTGCCAGCAGTGTTGGGGTATTGAAGAACTATGGCTACACCTTC. Translation: CASSVGVLKNYGYTF.

The rearrangement joins TRBV1 to TRBJ1-1. TRBV1 is labeled a pseudogene. There are 16 residues in the CDR3. The CDR3, as DNA: TGCACCAGCAGCCAACCGCTCCTTTGTGGGAACACTGAAGCTTTCTTT. Its protein product is CTSSQPLLCGNTEAFF.

The genes are TRBV19 and TRBJ2-1; TRBD2 matches 10 bases. The V and J ends lost 3 bases and 3 bases, in that order; junction bases with no gene match: 8. In germline, CDR1 is LNHDA, CDR2 SQIVND (reference sequence). The CDR3 consists of 17 residues. The CDR3 DNA reads TGTGCCAGTAGTATTTCAAGCGGGAGGGTCTTCTACAATGAGCAGTTCTTC. Translating gives CASSISSGRVFYNEQFF. The full variable domain, in which reference TRBV19 and TRBJ2-1 provide the parts outside the CDR3, is DGGITQSPKYLFRKEGQNVTLSCEQNLNHDAMYWYRQDPGQGLRLIYYSQIVNDFQKGDIAEGYSVSREKKESFPLTVTSAQKNPTAFYLCASSISSGRVFYNEQFFGPGTRLTVL.

V is TRBV27 and J is TRBJ2-7; 7 bases are a match to TRBD1. The CDR3 spans 14 residues. V was clipped by 5 bases and J by 2 bases; unmatched bases: 6. CDR1 and CDR2 from the germline V gene are MNHEY and SMNVEV (reference sequence). The CDR3 bases are TGTGCCAGCAGTGTGACAGGGTCTACCTACGAGCAGTACTTC. Residues: CASSVTGSTYEQYF.

A single count supports this clone. The V and J genes are TRBV12-3 or TRBV12-4 and TRBJ1-4; D gene unclear. CDR3 length: 12 amino acids. With 6 bases removed from V and 5 bases from J, the gap between germline ends came to 7 bases. The CDR3, as DNA: TGTGCCAGCAGCCAGATAAATGAAAAACTGTTTTTT. This codes for CASSQINEKLFF.

Remarks on this clone: The identical CDR3 is also encoded by other nucleotide sequences in the sample. CDR3: CASSLGPSGTYEQYF. The CDR3 nucleotides are TGTGCCAGCAGCTTAGGTCCTAGCGGGACCTACGAGCAGTACTTC. V usage is TRBV7-2 and J usage is TRBJ2-7; 9 bases match TRBD2. V dropped 1 base and J dropped 2; count of bases not matched to a gene: 3. The CDR3 covers 15 residues. Germline CDR1 reads SGHTA; CDR2 reads FQGNSA.

The chain couples TRBV5-6 to TRBJ2-5; TRBD2 might be the D (7 bases). Germline V lookup: CDR1 SGHDT, CDR2 YYEEEE. CDR3 length: 17 amino acids. V was shortened by 2 bases and J by 5 bases, with 22 bases between the two germline ends. The CDR3 is CASSFGEEAGAGETQYF. The CDR3 DNA sequence: TGTGCCAGCAGCTTTGGGGAGGAGGCGGGGGCTGGTGAGACCCAGTACTTC.

The chain joins TRBV11-1 to TRBJ2-7; D gene uncertain. V lost 6 bases to trimming and J lost 1 base, with 4 bases between them. Germline V gene sequence: CDR1 SGHAT, CDR2 FQDESV (reference sequence). CDR3 length: 11 residues. DNA for the CDR3: TGTGCCAGCAGTTCTTCCTACGAGCAGTACTTC. Encoded protein: CASSSSYEQYF.